Each of the 26 T cell receptor beta chains below was sequenced from the same sample in a study of OX40 agonist ivuxolimab in advanced cancers. The data were produced by immunoSEQ multiplex PCR, yet TCRdb's version contains in-frame clones alone and is incomplete. The sample comprises about 50,000 clones, roughly 77% of which are singletons, and 0.95% to 1.5% rests with the top ten. The sequencing here drew on CD4+ or CD8+ T cells sorted from blood, taken in a trial of the OX40 agonist ivuxolimab. The receptors were gathered from an adult with an advanced solid tumor such as melanoma, head and neck, liver or kidney cancer.

The rearrangement joins TRBV25-1 to TRBJ1-5, with D hard to call. Trimming stripped 1 base from V and 5 bases from J, with 9 bases between. Germline CDR1 is MGHDK and CDR2 is SYGVNS. The CDR3 has 14 residues. The CDR3 spells CASSESKGYQPQHF. The CDR3 DNA sequence: TGTGCCAGCAGTGAATCAAAGGGCTATCAGCCCCAGCATTTT.

The rearrangement uses TRBV11-2 and TRBJ2-5; 10 nucleotides match TRBD2. V was pared by 4 bases and J by 5 bases, with 4 bases of the junction left unmatched. This CDR3 has 14 amino acids. Germline CDR1 and CDR2: SGHAT and FQNNGV. The CDR3 protein is CASSSSGSMETQYF. The DNA for the CDR3 is TGTGCCAGCAGCTCTAGCGGGAGTATGGAGACCCAGTACTTC.

V usage is TRBV19 and J usage is TRBJ1-3; perhaps TRBD1 as D (5 bases). This CDR3 region has 14 residues. Germline V gives CDR1 LNHDA, CDR2 SQIVND (reference sequence). Between the trimmed V and J ends, which lost 4 bases and 6 bases, there was a span of 13 bases. CDR3 in DNA: TGTGCCAGTAGTAAAACAGGACCGGCAAACACCATATATTTT. Protein: CASSKTGPANTIYF.

V and J are TRBV15 and TRBJ2-5; perhaps TRBD2 as D (6 bases). The CDR3 spans 17 residues. V was cut by 0 bases and J by 2 bases, with 16 bases left in between. Germline V gives CDR1 LNHNV, CDR2 YYDKDF (reference sequence). CDR3 coding DNA: TGTGCCACCAGCAGAGATCTGAGGCGGGGAGTGCAAGAGACCCAGTACTTC. Encoded protein: CATSRDLRRGVQETQYF.

This chain links TRBV7-6 with TRBJ1-5; 8 bases align to TRBD1. Looked up from germline, CDR1 is SGHVS and CDR2 is FNYEAQ. The CDR3 is made up of 14 amino acids. Trimming at V came to 4 bases and at J to 7 bases, leaving 6 bases not matched to a gene. The CDR3 reads CASSSQGGNQPQHF. The CDR3, as DNA: TGTGCCAGCAGCTCACAGGGGGGAAACCAGCCCCAGCATTTT.

This sequence joins TRBV28 and TRBJ1-6; D perhaps matches TRBD1 (6 bases). Per the germline V gene, CDR1 is MDHEN and CDR2 is SYDVKM. CDR3 length equals 14 residues. Trimming stripped 5 bases from V and 10 bases from J, with 15 bases between. This chain's CDR3 is CASSPGQQPSPLHF. The CDR3 DNA reads TGTGCCAGCAGTCCCGGACAGCAACCATCACCCCTCCACTTT.

The sample holds a few counts of this clone. This chain uses TRBV6-5 with TRBJ1-2; the D is unclear. CDR1 MNHEY and CDR2 SVGAGI come from the germline V gene. The V end lost 10 bases, the J end lost 1 base, and 10 bases lay between the germline ends. The CDR3 has 12 residues. The CDR3 protein is CATHEGNYGYTF. The CDR3, as DNA: TGTGCCACTCACGAGGGTAACTATGGCTACACCTTC.

The J gene is TRBJ2-1, the V gene TRBV6-1; possibly TRBD2 for D (6 bases). V was pared by 6 bases and J by 3 bases, with 15 bases between. The CDR3 loop spans 15 amino acids. Per germline, CDR1 MNHNS and CDR2 SASEGT. The CDR3 region is CASRPTSWDYNEQFF. For the CDR3, the DNA is TGTGCCAGCAGACCTACTAGCTGGGACTACAATGAGCAGTTCTTC.

The chain uses TRBV6-1 and TRBJ2-7, with 7 positions matching TRBD1. This CDR3 is 15 amino acids long. Germline CDR1 and CDR2: MNHNS and SASEGT. V gave up 2 bases and J gave up 4 bases; unmatched junction bases: 8. The CDR3 DNA follows: TGTGCCAGCAGTGAATACTGGGACAGCTCTTACGAGCAGTACTTC. The encoded protein is CASSEYWDSSYEQYF.

This clone was seen more than once but under ten times. V is TRBV30 and J is TRBJ2-1; D assignment may be TRBD1 or TRBD2 (5 bases each). The CDR3 is 15 residues long. Germline CDR1 reads GTSNPN; CDR2 reads SVGIG (reference sequence). V lost 3 bases and J lost 6, with 18 bases in between. The CDR3 sequence: CAWSDPGMRGNEQFF. The CDR3 bases are TGTGCCTGGAGCGACCCGGGCATGAGGGGCAATGAGCAGTTCTTC.

There are a few counts of this clone. The rearrangement uses TRBV4-1 and TRBJ1-1, with 8 bases matching TRBD1. V was clipped by 2 bases and J by 5 bases; unmatched bases: 4. CDR1 is MGHRA, CDR2 YSYEKL, per germline. The CDR3 extends over 14 amino acids. The CDR3 reads CASSQTGGGTEAFF. The DNA of the CDR3 is TGCGCCAGCAGCCAAACAGGGGGAGGAACTGAAGCTTTCTTT.

The rearrangement links TRBV7-2 to TRBJ2-1; 10 nucleotides align to TRBD2. V lost 5 bases, J lost 6 bases, and 7 bases stayed unmatched. Germline-derived CDR1 and CDR2 are SGHTA and FQGNSA. The CDR3 contains 15 residues. CDR3 sequence reads: CASSMTSGYINEQFF. The DNA of the CDR3 is TGTGCCAGCAGCATGACTAGCGGGTATATCAATGAGCAGTTCTTC.

The chain links TRBV27 to TRBJ2-7; D is undetermined. The CDR3 totals 15 residues. Trimming took off 3 bases at V and 4 bases at J, with 16 bases between the two ends. CDR1 and CDR2 from the germline V gene are MNHEY and SMNVEV (reference sequence). Written as DNA, the CDR3 is TGTGCCAGCAGTTTTTTCGGGCGGTTGAGGTACGAGCAGTACTTC. This sequence encodes CASSFFGRLRYEQYF.

V gene TRBV9 combines with J gene TRBJ2-7, with D uncertain. The CDR3 contains 13 residues. Germline V lookup: CDR1 SGDLS, CDR2 YYNGEE. The V end was cut by 4 bases, the J end by 6 bases, with 14 bases between. CDR3 protein: CASSSTAGSEQYF. The CDR3, as DNA: TGTGCCAGCAGCTCAACCGCCGGGTCCGAGCAGTACTTC.

In nucleotides, the CDR3 is TGTGCCAGCAGCCGGGACTACGAGGGTTTCGAGACCCAGTACTTC. This encodes CASSRDYEGFETQYF. J is TRBJ2-5 and V is TRBV6-5; 7 nucleotides match TRBD2. This CDR3 has 15 residues. V was pared by 6 bases and J by 5 bases, with 12 bases of the junction left unmatched. CDR1 and CDR2 (germline): MNHEY, SVGAGI.

The chain carries TRBV7-9 and TRBJ2-7; D not certain. The CDR3 has 15 amino acids. Germline CDR1 and CDR2: SEHNR and FQNEAQ (reference sequence). Trimming removed 3 bases from V and 7 bases from J, with 19 bases in between. This CDR3 reads CASSFGMSRSEEQYF. CDR3 in DNA: TGTGCCAGCAGCTTTGGGATGTCCAGGTCAGAGGAGCAGTACTTC.

This clone came up once. The gene calls are TRBV30 and TRBJ1-2, with a weak D call TRBD1 (5 bases). The CDR3 contains 12 residues. V lost 3 bases and J 4 bases, leaving 9 bases between the germline ends. The germline V gene has CDR1 GTSNPN and CDR2 SVGIG (reference sequence). Written as DNA, the CDR3 is TGTGCCTGGAGAGGGGTTGGCTATGGCTACACCTTC. It specifies CAWRGVGYGYTF.

This clone was seen a few times. This sequence joins TRBV2 and TRBJ2-7; 7 nucleotides match TRBD1. The CDR3 has 16 residues. Germline values: CDR1 SNHLY, CDR2 FYNNEI. V gave up 7 bases and J gave up 3 bases; unmatched junction bases: 15. CDR3 protein: CASILDRDILGYEQYF. CDR3 nucleotide sequence: TGTGCCAGCATCCTCGACAGGGACATTCTTGGCTACGAGCAGTACTTC.

The V call is TRBV11-2, the J call TRBJ1-2; no definite D call. This CDR3 has 15 amino acids. The V and J ends lost 5 bases and 4 bases respectively, with 17 bases between them. Per germline, CDR1 SGHAT and CDR2 FQNNGV. CDR3 nucleotide sequence: TGTGCCAGCAGCACAACCGGGCCGATTTCCTATGGCTACACCTTC. Its translation is CASSTTGPISYGYTF.

This clone was recorded only once. The V call is TRBV7-3, the J call TRBJ2-5; D uncertain. The CDR3 runs 19 residues. Trimming took off 5 bases at V and 0 bases at J, with 25 bases between the two ends. CDR1 is SGHTA and CDR2 is FQGTGA in the germline V gene. DNA for the CDR3: TGTGCCAGCAGCCTAAAACGACCGGGCCTTGGGATATACCAAGAGACCCAGTACTTC. Amino acid sequence: CASSLKRPGLGIYQETQYF.

This clone was found a few times. The chain couples TRBV11-3 to TRBJ2-7; a possible D gene is TRBD2 (6 bases). The V end lost 5 bases, the J end lost 0 bases, and 14 bases lay between the germline ends. The V gene's germline CDR1 is SGHNT and CDR2 YENEEA. The CDR3 length is 15 residues. CDR3: CASSPRRESSYEQYF. The CDR3 DNA reads TGTGCCAGCAGCCCCCGGAGGGAGAGCTCCTACGAGCAGTACTTC.

The chain is built from TRBV7-9 and TRBJ2-3; 8 positions agree with TRBD2. Unmatched junction bases numbered 7, after V lost 5 bases and J lost 6 bases. Germline loops: CDR1 SEHNR, CDR2 FQNEAQ (reference sequence). CDR3 size: 14 residues. In DNA, the CDR3 is TGTGCCAGCAGCGCGAGCGGGGGCGCGGATACGCAGTATTTT. Protein: CASSASGGADTQYF.

The chain couples TRBV29-1 to TRBJ2-1; D ambiguous. The CDR3 has 11 amino acids. V was pared by 0 bases and J by 8 bases, with 5 bases between. Looked up from germline, CDR1 is SQVTM and CDR2 is ANQGSEA. The CDR3 bases are TGCAGCGTTGAAGAGTACCATGAGCAGTTCTTC. It codes for CSVEEYHEQFF.

The chain couples TRBV4-2 to TRBJ1-1; 8 bases match TRBD1. This CDR3 spans 15 amino acids. Unmatched junction bases numbered 4, after V lost 3 bases and J lost 1 base. Germline V lookup: CDR1 LGHNA, CDR2 YNFKEQ. The chain's CDR3 is CASSHGQGRNTEAFF. The CDR3 bases are TGTGCCAGCAGCCACGGACAGGGTCGGAACACTGAAGCTTTCTTT.

The rearrangement uses TRBV5-1 and TRBJ2-5, with TRBD1 matching 7 bases. CDR1 and CDR2 from the germline V gene are SGHRS and YFSETQ. Losses at the gene ends were 4 bases for V and 2 bases for J; bases not matched to a gene: 11. The CDR3 consists of 16 residues. CDR3 sequence (DNA): TGCGCCAGCAGCCCTGGGACAGCCTTTTCTCAAGAGACCCAGTACTTC. Protein product: CASSPGTAFSQETQYF.

V usage is TRBV19 and J usage is TRBJ1-5, with D unclear. Germline V gene data show CDR1 as LNHDA and CDR2 as SQIVND (reference sequence). This CDR3 comprises 14 residues. Trimming cost V 3 bases and J 7 bases, with 13 bases left between them. CDR3 DNA sequence: TGTGCCAGTAGTATGTTTCCCGTTGAACAGCCCCAGCATTTT. This gives the protein CASSMFPVEQPQHF.